The 23 T cell receptor beta chains reported below all come from one sample, sequenced in a study of blood T cell repertoires in COVID-19. Some clones are missing from TCRdb's copy, which holds only in-frame ones; the method was immunoSEQ multiplex PCR. Here the sample spans about 170,000 clones, about four fifths being singletons. The material sequenced was peripheral blood. These receptors came from a woman aged 70-85 years who had recovered from COVID-19.

This clone was picked up one time. The chain links TRBV27 to TRBJ2-1; 7 nucleotides match TRBD2. V dropped 6 bases and J dropped 1; count of bases not matched to a gene: 12. Germline assignment: CDR1 MNHEY and CDR2 SMNVEV (reference sequence). The CDR3 extends over 17 amino acids. CDR3 amino acids: CASSPGVAGYSYNEQFF. CDR3 sequence (DNA): TGTGCCAGCAGCCCCGGGGTAGCGGGCTATTCCTACAATGAGCAGTTCTTC.

This clone has just one count. The chain joins TRBV5-4 to TRBJ2-3, with 7 bases aligning to TRBD1. The CDR3 runs to 15 residues. V gave up 1 base and J gave up 1 base; unmatched junction bases: 3. Germline V gene data show CDR1 as SGHNT and CDR2 as YYREEE (reference sequence). The CDR3 region is CASSLRQGGTDTQYF. The DNA for the CDR3 is TGTGCCAGCAGCTTGCGGCAGGGGGGCACAGATACGCAGTATTTT.

The genes are TRBV7-2 and TRBJ1-5; no clear D gene. The germline V gene encodes CDR1 SGHTA and CDR2 FQGNSA. The CDR3 runs to 15 residues. V shed 1 base and J shed 7 bases, with 14 bases lying between them. The CDR3 DNA reads TGTGCCAGCAGCTTAGGCGGCAGTGAAGGACAGCCCCAGCATTTT. It encodes CASSLGGSEGQPQHF.

The chain links TRBV6-6 to TRBJ2-1; D gene ambiguous. From germline, CDR1 is MNHNY and CDR2 SVGAGI (reference sequence). The CDR3 length is 14 residues. Trimming took off 0 bases at V and 8 bases at J, with 11 bases between the two ends. In DNA, the CDR3 is TGTGCCAGCAGTTACTCGAGTTCGATCGATGAGCAGTTCTTC. Residues: CASSYSSSIDEQFF.

This chain joins TRBV30 and TRBJ2-7; D uncertain. In germline, CDR1 is GTSNPN, CDR2 SVGIG (reference sequence). The germline V and J ends were trimmed by 1 base and 2 bases, with 9 bases remaining between them. This CDR3 contains 13 residues. The CDR3 protein is CAWSGSVAYEQYF. The CDR3 DNA reads TGTGCCTGGAGTGGTTCCGTCGCCTACGAGCAGTACTTC.

The chain joins TRBV5-1 to TRBJ2-3; TRBD1 aligns across 10 bases. CDR1 is SGHRS and CDR2 is YFSETQ in the germline V gene. CDR3 length: 14 residues. J was trimmed by 5 bases and V by 6 bases; bases with no gene match: 6. The CDR3 here is CASNGQGVGDTQYF. The CDR3, as DNA: TGCGCCAGCAACGGACAGGGGGTAGGAGATACGCAGTATTTT.

This clone was seen once. The rearrangement joins TRBV5-4 to TRBJ1-4, with D perhaps matching TRBD1 (5 bases). V lost 4 bases, J lost 8 bases, and 15 bases lay in between. The CDR3 length is 14 residues. CDR1 SGHNT and CDR2 YYREEE come from the germline V gene (reference sequence). CDR3 in DNA: TGTGCCAGCAGCCTAACTGGGGGAGGGGAAAAACTGTTTTTT. Its translation: CASSLTGGGEKLFF.

This chain joins TRBV12-5 and TRBJ2-2, with D perhaps TRBD2 (5 bases). CDR1 and CDR2 from the germline V gene are LGHNT and FRNRAP. The CDR3 sequence is 14 residues long. Trimming left V 6 bases short and J 0 bases short, with 8 bases between. The CDR3 nucleotides read TGTGCTAGTGGGAGCGGATCGAACACCGGGGAGCTGTTTTTT. Protein: CASGSGSNTGELFF.

This clone was seen a few times. The rearrangement uses TRBV7-2 and TRBJ2-3, with D hard to call. This CDR3 comprises 12 residues. The V gene's germline CDR1 is SGHTA and CDR2 FQGNSA. Trimming cost V 5 bases and J 6 bases, with 9 bases left between them. CDR3 residues: CASSALRDTQYF. The CDR3 coding sequence is TGTGCCAGCAGCGCGCTCAGGGATACGCAGTATTTT.

This clone was seen once. The V call is TRBV7-9, the J call TRBJ2-3; D unresolved. This CDR3 contains 11 residues. Trimming left V 8 bases short and J 1 base short, with 4 bases between. Germline CDR1 SEHNR, CDR2 FQNEAQ (reference sequence). CDR3 sequence: CASGRTDTQYF. The CDR3 nucleotides read TGTGCCAGCGGCCGCACAGATACGCAGTATTTT. The full variable domain, completed using reference TRBV7-9 and TRBJ2-3, is DTGVSQNPRHKITKRGQNVTFRCDPISEHNRLYWYRQTLGQGPEFLTYFQNEAQLEKSRLLSDRFSAERPKGSFSTLEIQRTEQGDSAMYLCASGRTDTQYFGPGTRLTVL.

This chain connects TRBV2 to TRBJ2-3, with TRBD2 matching over 7 bases. Trimming took 3 bases from V and 1 from J; bases not matched to a gene: 10. This CDR3 has 17 amino acids. Germline loops: CDR1 SNHLY, CDR2 FYNNEI. The CDR3, as DNA: TGTGCCAGCAGTGACCCAAGAGCGGGGTGGGGCACAGATACGCAGTATTTT. This encodes CASSDPRAGWGTDTQYF.

The rearrangement links TRBV4-2 to TRBJ2-1, with D possibly being TRBD2 (5 bases). The CDR3 is 13 residues long. V was shortened by 1 base and J by 14 bases, with 15 bases between the two germline ends. The germline V gene has CDR1 LGHNA and CDR2 YNFKEQ. The CDR3 protein is CASSQGAASRKFF. The DNA of the CDR3 is TGTGCCAGCAGCCAAGGTGCGGCTAGCAGGAAGTTCTTC.

V is TRBV7-9 and J is TRBJ2-1; TRBD2 agrees at 13 bases. CDR3 length equals 17 residues. The V gene's germline CDR1 is SEHNR and CDR2 FQNEAQ (reference sequence). V shed 5 bases and J 12 bases; nucleotides not matched to a gene: 16. The CDR3 loop reads CASSPTLPTSGGGRQFF. CDR3 DNA: TGTGCCAGCAGCCCGACCCTCCCAACTAGCGGGGGGGGACGGCAGTTCTTC. Supplemented by reference TRBV7-9 and TRBJ2-1, the full variable domain reads DTGVSQNPRHKITKRGQNVTFRCDPISEHNRLYWYRQTLGQGPEFLTYFQNEAQLEKSRLLSDRFSAERPKGSFSTLEIQRTEQGDSAMYLCASSPTLPTSGGGRQFFGPGTRLTVL.

This clone showed up just a few times. The V and J genes are TRBV4-2 and TRBJ1-5, with D possibly matching TRBD1 (6 bases). CDR3 size: 15 residues. Trimming left V 1 base short and J 0 bases short, with 7 bases between. Germline values: CDR1 LGHNA, CDR2 YNFKEQ. This CDR3 is CASSQGTASNQPQHF. The CDR3 nucleotides read TGTGCCAGCAGCCAAGGGACAGCTAGCAATCAGCCCCAGCATTTT.

This chain uses TRBV29-1 with TRBJ1-1, with TRBD1 matching 9 bases. The CDR3 totals 14 residues. CDR1 and CDR2 (germline): SQVTM, ANQGSEA. J gave up 3 bases and V 6 bases, and 8 bases lay outside the gene matches. The CDR3 here is CSVNRGLSDTEAFF. CDR3 sequence (DNA): TGCAGCGTCAACAGGGGGCTTTCTGACACTGAAGCTTTCTTT.

This sequence joins TRBV28 and TRBJ2-2; no clear D gene. Germline V lookup: CDR1 MDHEN, CDR2 SYDVKM. The CDR3 loop spans 12 amino acids. V was cut by 5 bases and J by 8 bases, with 9 bases left in between. CDR3 DNA: TGTGCCAGCAGTCCCCTCGGGGGGGAGCTGTTTTTT. Residues: CASSPLGGELFF.

V gene TRBV27 combines with J gene TRBJ2-7; 7 nucleotides align to TRBD1. The length of the CDR3 is 15 residues. Germline V lookup: CDR1 MNHEY, CDR2 SMNVEV (reference sequence). Germline trimming cut 6 bases from V and 5 bases from J; bases unmatched to any gene: 13. The CDR3 nucleotides are TGTGCCAGCAGCGCCCGCGCACAGGGGTCCCACGAGCAGTACTTC. This codes for CASSARAQGSHEQYF.

As DNA, the CDR3 is TGTGCCAGCAGTTTCGGCGGGGTCCTCGAGCAGTACTTC. Its translation: CASSFGGVLEQYF. This rearrangement joins TRBV28 to TRBJ2-7; D may be TRBD2 (6 bases). Per the germline V gene, CDR1 is MDHEN and CDR2 is SYDVKM. The CDR3 length is 13 residues. V was shortened by 3 bases and J by 6 bases, with 12 bases between the two germline ends. Together with reference TRBV28 and TRBJ2-7, the CDR3 gives the full variable domain: DVKVTQSSRYLVKRTGEKVFLECVQDMDHENMFWYRQDPGLGLRLIYFSYDVKMKEKGDIPEGYSVSREKKERFSLILESASTNQTSMYLCASSFGGVLEQYFGPGTRLTVT.

V usage is TRBV19 and J usage is TRBJ2-3; 8 nucleotides agree with TRBD2. Germline CDR1 LNHDA, CDR2 SQIVND (reference sequence). The CDR3 length is 14 residues. V gave up 10 bases and J gave up 1 base; unmatched junction bases: 7. The CDR3 here is CATGGPFGTDTQYF. The CDR3 DNA follows: TGTGCCACGGGGGGGCCGTTCGGCACAGATACGCAGTATTTT. Supplemented by reference TRBV19 and TRBJ2-3, the full variable domain reads DGGITQSPKYLFRKEGQNVTLSCEQNLNHDAMYWYRQDPGQGLRLIYYSQIVNDFQKGDIAEGYSVSREKKESFPLTVTSAQKNPTAFYLCATGGPFGTDTQYFGPGTRLTVL.

The chain recombines TRBV28 with TRBJ2-5; D perhaps matches TRBD1 (5 bases). This CDR3 comprises 16 residues. Per germline, CDR1 MDHEN and CDR2 SYDVKM. The V and J ends lost 6 bases and 1 base respectively, with 18 bases between them. Here the CDR3 reads CASSSWQGPAQETQYF. In DNA, the CDR3 is TGTGCCAGCAGCTCTTGGCAGGGCCCGGCCCAAGAGACCCAGTACTTC.

The chain uses TRBV24-1 and TRBJ2-7; 8 nucleotides line up with TRBD1. V gave up 4 bases and J gave up 7 bases; unmatched junction bases: 11. Per the germline V gene, CDR1 is KGHDR and CDR2 is SFDVKD. This CDR3 is 15 amino acids long. This chain's CDR3 is CATSDPRTGGGEQYF. In DNA form, the CDR3 reads TGTGCCACCAGTGACCCCCGAACAGGGGGTGGGGAGCAGTACTTC.

This clone has a single count. The rearrangement uses TRBV5-1 and TRBJ2-3; 9 bases agree with TRBD2. The CDR3 length is 15 residues. CDR1 and CDR2 from the germline V gene are SGHRS and YFSETQ. Trimming removed 0 bases from V and 1 base from J; junction bases left unmatched: 0. For the CDR3, the DNA is TGCGCCAGCAGCTTGGGGACTAGCGGCACAGATACGCAGTATTTT. Protein sequence: CASSLGTSGTDTQYF.

The chain links TRBV6-4 to TRBJ1-4; 11 bases line up with TRBD1. The CDR3 has 17 residues. Germline-derived CDR1 and CDR2 are MRHNA and SNTAGT. Trimming at V came to 6 bases and at J to 7 bases, leaving 13 bases not matched to a gene. CDR3 bases: TGTGCCAGCAGCCCTGGACAGGGGGCCCTCGGGGCTGAAAAACTGTTTTTT. The encoded protein is CASSPGQGALGAEKLFF.